Following are 7 T cell receptor beta chains from one sample sequenced in a study of T-cell reconstitution after alpha-beta-depleted transplantation in children. Unique molecular identifiers tagged the TCRbeta library. TCRdb re-analysed the PCR reads in MiXCR, keeping a single row per CDR3 protein. The data contain some 600,000 distinct CDR3 sequences, about an eighth of them seen just once; the ten biggest clones take up about 2%. Sequencing used PBMCs, mostly from graft donor cells, obtained 360 days after TCRalphabeta/CD19-depleted stem cell transplant. All receptors come from a male patient younger than 18 who had a stem cell transplant for acute myeloid leukemia, so the T cells may come from the graft donor.

This rearrangement joins TRBV7-9 to TRBJ2-1; 9 bases line up with TRBD2. With 3 bases clipped from V and 7 bases from J, the junction kept 10 bases outside the gene matches. This CDR3 is built from 16 residues. Germline V gene lookup returns CDR1 SEHNR and CDR2 FQNEAQ (reference sequence). The CDR3 DNA is TGTGCCAGCAGCTTCCGTCGCGGGAGGGGGTTAAATGAGCAGTTCTTC. The encoded protein is CASSFRRGRGLNEQFF. The complete variable domain, with remaining parts taken from reference TRBV7-9 and TRBJ2-1, reads DTGVSQNPRHKITKRGQNVTFRCDPISEHNRLYWYRQTLGQGPEFLTYFQNEAQLEKSRLLSDRFSAERPKGSFSTLEIQRTEQGDSAMYLCASSFRRGRGLNEQFFGPGTRLTVL.

The sample holds many counts of this clonotype. The rearrangement uses TRBV28 and TRBJ2-7; D remains unclear. The germline CDR1 and CDR2 sequences are MDHEN and SYDVKM. The CDR3 is 12 amino acids. Trimming left V 5 bases short and J 4 bases short, with 9 bases between. The CDR3 DNA sequence: TGTGCCAGCAGTGTGCAGGAGTACGAGCAGTACTTC. Its translation: CASSVQEYEQYF.

The chain recombines TRBV6-5 with TRBJ2-1; 7 bases align to TRBD1. CDR3 size: 15 residues. CDR1 MNHEY and CDR2 SVGAGI come from the germline V gene. J lost 2 bases, V lost 2 bases, and 3 bases had no gene match. The CDR3 region is CASSYEGAPYNEQFF. The CDR3 DNA is TGTGCCAGCAGTTACGAGGGGGCGCCCTACAATGAGCAGTTCTTC.

This clonotype was seen a handful of times. The chain uses TRBV20-1 and TRBJ2-1; no definite D call. From germline, CDR1 is DFQATT and CDR2 SNEGSKA (reference sequence). V shed 2 bases and J shed 0 bases, with 17 bases lying between them. This CDR3 is built from 17 residues. The CDR3 DNA reads TGCAGTGCTAGATACCCATATCAGGTTTACTCCTACAATGAGCAGTTCTTC. It translates to CSARYPYQVYSYNEQFF.

This clonotype was seen only a few times. The chain recombines TRBV19 with TRBJ2-7; D call uncertain. Trimming took 10 bases from V and 2 from J, leaving 18 bases between them. Germline V gene sequence: CDR1 LNHDA, CDR2 SQIVND (reference sequence). The CDR3 spans 14 residues. The CDR3 DNA sequence: TGTGCCAAGTACCTTCTCGTTGGGACCTACGAGCAGTACTTC. Translation gives CAKYLLVGTYEQYF.

This clonotype was counted a few times. This chain connects TRBV4-2 to TRBJ2-7, with D possibly matching TRBD1 (6 bases). Germline loops: CDR1 LGHNA, CDR2 YNFKEQ. V lost 4 bases to trimming and J lost 2 bases, with 15 bases between them. The CDR3 loop spans 15 amino acids. Here the CDR3 reads CASSPRPGQTYEQYF. DNA for the CDR3: TGTGCCAGCAGCCCAAGACCCGGACAGACCTACGAGCAGTACTTC.

V and J are TRBV7-6 and TRBJ2-7, with D perhaps TRBD1 (6 bases). Germline V gives CDR1 SGHVS, CDR2 FNYEAQ. Between the trimmed V and J ends, which lost 1 base and 2 bases, there was a span of 9 bases. The CDR3 is 14 residues long. The chain's CDR3 is CASSLGGDTYEQYF. CDR3 DNA sequence: TGTGCCAGCAGCTTAGGAGGGGACACCTACGAGCAGTACTTC. Full variable domain (remainder filled in from reference TRBV7-6 and TRBJ2-7): GAGVSQSPRYKVTKRGQDVALRCDPISGHVSLYWYRQALGQGPEFLTYFNYEAQQDKSGLPNDRFSAERPEGSISTLTIQRTEQRDSAMYRCASSLGGDTYEQYFGPGTRLTVT.